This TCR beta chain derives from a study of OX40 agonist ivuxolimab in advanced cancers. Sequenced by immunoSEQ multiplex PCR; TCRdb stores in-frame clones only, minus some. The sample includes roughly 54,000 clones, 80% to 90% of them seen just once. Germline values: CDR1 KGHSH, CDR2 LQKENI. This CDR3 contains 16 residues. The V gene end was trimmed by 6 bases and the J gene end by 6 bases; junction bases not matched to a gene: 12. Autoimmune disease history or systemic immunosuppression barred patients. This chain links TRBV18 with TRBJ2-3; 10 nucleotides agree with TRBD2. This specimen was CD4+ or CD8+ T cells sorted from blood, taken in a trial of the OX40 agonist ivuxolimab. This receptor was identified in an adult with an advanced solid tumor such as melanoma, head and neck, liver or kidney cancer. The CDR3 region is CASSHKLAGDGDTQYF. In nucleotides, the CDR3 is TGTGCCAGCTCCCACAAGCTAGCGGGAGATGGGGATACGCAGTATTTT.